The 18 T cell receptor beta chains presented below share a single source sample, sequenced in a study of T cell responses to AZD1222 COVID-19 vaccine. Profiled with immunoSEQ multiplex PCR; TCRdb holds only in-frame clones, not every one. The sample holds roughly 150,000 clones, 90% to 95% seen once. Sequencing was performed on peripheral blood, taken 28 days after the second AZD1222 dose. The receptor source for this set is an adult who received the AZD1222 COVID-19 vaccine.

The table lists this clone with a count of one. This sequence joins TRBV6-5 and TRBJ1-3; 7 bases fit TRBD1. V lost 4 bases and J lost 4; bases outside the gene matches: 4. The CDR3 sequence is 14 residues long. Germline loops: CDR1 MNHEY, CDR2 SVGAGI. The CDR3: CASSLTGSGNTIYF. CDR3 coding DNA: TGTGCCAGCAGTTTGACAGGGTCGGGAAACACCATATATTTT.

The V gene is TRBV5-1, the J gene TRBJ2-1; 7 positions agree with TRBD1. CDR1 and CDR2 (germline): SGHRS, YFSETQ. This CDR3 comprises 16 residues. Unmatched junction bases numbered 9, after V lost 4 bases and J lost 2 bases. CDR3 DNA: TGCGCCAGCAGCCCACCGCCTGGGACAGCCTACAATGAGCAGTTCTTC. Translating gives CASSPPPGTAYNEQFF.

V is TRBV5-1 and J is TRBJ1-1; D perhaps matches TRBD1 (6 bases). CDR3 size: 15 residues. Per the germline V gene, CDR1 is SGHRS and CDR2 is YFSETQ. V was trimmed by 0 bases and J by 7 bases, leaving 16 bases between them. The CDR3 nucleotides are TGCGCCAGCAGCTTGGAAACAGGACTCAGGGGTGAAGCTTTCTTT. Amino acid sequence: CASSLETGLRGEAFF.

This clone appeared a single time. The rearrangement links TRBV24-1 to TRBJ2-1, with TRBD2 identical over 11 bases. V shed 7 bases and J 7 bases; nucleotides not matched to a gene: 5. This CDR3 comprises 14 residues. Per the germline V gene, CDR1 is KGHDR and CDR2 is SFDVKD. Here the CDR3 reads CATSPRLAGNEQFF. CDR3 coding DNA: TGTGCCACCAGCCCCCGACTAGCGGGAAATGAGCAGTTCTTC.

The CDR3 is CASSPPQGATLYYGYTF. As DNA, the CDR3 is TGTGCCAGCTCACCACCCCAGGGGGCGACGCTCTACTATGGCTACACCTTC. V and J are TRBV18 and TRBJ1-2, with 8 nucleotides matching TRBD1. In germline, CDR1 is KGHSH, CDR2 LQKENI. The trim removed 0 bases at V and 3 bases at J, leaving 9 bases unmatched. The CDR3 runs 17 residues.

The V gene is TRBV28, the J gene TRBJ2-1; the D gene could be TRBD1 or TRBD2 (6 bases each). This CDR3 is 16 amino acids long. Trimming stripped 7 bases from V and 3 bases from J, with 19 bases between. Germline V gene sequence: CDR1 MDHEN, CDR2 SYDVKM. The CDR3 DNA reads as TGTGCCAGCATTCCTTGGAGGGGGTTCTTCTACAATGAGCAGTTCTTC. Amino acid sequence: CASIPWRGFFYNEQFF. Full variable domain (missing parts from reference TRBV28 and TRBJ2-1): DVKVTQSSRYLVKRTGEKVFLECVQDMDHENMFWYRQDPGLGLRLIYFSYDVKMKEKGDIPEGYSVSREKKERFSLILESASTNQTSMYLCASIPWRGFFYNEQFFGPGTRLTVL.

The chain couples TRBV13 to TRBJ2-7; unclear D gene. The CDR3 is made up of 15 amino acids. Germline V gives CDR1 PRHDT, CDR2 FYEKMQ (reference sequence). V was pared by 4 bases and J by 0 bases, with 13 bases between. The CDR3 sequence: CASSSGAVSSYEQYF. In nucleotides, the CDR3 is TGTGCCAGCAGCTCAGGCGCGGTAAGCTCCTACGAGCAGTACTTC.

CDR3: CASSDLTGSGNTIYF. The CDR3 region has the DNA TGTGCCAGCAGTGACCTGACAGGGTCTGGAAACACCATATATTTT. V and J are TRBV2 and TRBJ1-3; 7 bases align to TRBD1. The germline V gene has CDR1 SNHLY and CDR2 FYNNEI. J lost 1 base, V lost 3 bases, and 3 bases had no gene match. This CDR3 is 15 amino acids long.

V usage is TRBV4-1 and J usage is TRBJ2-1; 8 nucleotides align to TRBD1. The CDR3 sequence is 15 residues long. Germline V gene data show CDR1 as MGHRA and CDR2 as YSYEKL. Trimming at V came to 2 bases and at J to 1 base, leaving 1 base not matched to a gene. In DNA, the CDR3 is TGCGCCAGCAGCCAAAGGACAGGGTCCTACAATGAGCAGTTCTTC. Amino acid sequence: CASSQRTGSYNEQFF.

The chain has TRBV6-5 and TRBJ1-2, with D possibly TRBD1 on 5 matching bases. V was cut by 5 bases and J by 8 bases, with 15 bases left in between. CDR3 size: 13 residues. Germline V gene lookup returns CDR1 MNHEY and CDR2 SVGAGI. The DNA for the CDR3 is TGTGCCAGCAGTAACCCGCAGGGAAGGGGCTACACCTTC. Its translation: CASSNPQGRGYTF.

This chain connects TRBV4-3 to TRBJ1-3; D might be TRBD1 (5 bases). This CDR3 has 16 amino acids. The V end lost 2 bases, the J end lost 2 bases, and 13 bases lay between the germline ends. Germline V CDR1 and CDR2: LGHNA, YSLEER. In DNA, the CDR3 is TGCGCCAGCAGCCAACAGGGAAATGTGGCTGGAAACACCATATATTTT. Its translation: CASSQQGNVAGNTIYF.

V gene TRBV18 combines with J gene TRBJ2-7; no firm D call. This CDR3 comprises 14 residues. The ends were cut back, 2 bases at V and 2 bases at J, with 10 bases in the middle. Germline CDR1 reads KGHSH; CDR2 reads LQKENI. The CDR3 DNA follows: TGTGCCAGCTCACCAAGCATTAAGGCCTACGAGCAGTACTTC. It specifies CASSPSIKAYEQYF.

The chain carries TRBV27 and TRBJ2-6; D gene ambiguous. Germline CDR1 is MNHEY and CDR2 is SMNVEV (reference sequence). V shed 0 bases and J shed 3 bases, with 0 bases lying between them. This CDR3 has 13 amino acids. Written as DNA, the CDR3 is TGTGCCAGCAGTTTATCTGGGGCCAACGTCCTGACTTTC. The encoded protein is CASSLSGANVLTF.

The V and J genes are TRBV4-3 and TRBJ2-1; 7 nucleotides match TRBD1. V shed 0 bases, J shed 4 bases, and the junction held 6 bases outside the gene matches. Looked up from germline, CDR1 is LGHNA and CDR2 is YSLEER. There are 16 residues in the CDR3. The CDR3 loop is CASSQEDEGAYNEQFF. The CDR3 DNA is TGCGCCAGCAGCCAAGAAGATGAGGGGGCGTACAATGAGCAGTTCTTC.

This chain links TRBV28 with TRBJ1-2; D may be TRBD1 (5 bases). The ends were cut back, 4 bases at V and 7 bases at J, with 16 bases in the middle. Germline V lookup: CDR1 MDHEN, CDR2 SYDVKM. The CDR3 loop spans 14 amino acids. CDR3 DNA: TGTGCCAGCAGTTGGGGGAGGGCGGAAGGTGGCTACACCTTC. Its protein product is CASSWGRAEGGYTF.

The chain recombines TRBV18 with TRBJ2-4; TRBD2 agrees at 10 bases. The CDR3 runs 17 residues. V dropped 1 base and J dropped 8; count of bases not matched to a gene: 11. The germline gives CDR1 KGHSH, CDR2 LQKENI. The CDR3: CASSPLSSGSVRDIQYF. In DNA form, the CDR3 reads TGTGCCAGCTCACCACTCTCTAGCGGGAGTGTGAGGGACATTCAGTACTTC.

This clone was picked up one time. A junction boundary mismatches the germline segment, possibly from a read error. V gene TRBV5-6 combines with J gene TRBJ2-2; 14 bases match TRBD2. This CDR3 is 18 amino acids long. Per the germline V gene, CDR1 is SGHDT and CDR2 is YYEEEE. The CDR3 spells CASTLTSGRADVTGELFF. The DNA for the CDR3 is TGTGCCAGCACCTTGACTAGCGGGAGGGCCGACGTCACCGGGGAGCTGTTTTTT. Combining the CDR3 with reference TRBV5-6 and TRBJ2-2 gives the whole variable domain DAGVTQSPTHLIKTRGQQVTLRCSPKSGHDTVSWYQQALGQGPQFIFQYYEEEERQRGNFPDRFSGHQFPNYSSELNVNALLLGDSALYLCASTLTSGRADVTGELFFGEGSRLTVL.

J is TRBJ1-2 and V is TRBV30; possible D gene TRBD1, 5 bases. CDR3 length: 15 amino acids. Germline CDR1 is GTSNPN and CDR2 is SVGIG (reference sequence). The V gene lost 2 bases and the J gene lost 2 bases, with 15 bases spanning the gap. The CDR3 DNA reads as TGTGCCTGGAGTCTTCCAGGGATAGGGAACTATGGCTACACCTTC. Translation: CAWSLPGIGNYGYTF.